These T cell receptor beta chains were read from a single sample in a study of blood T cell repertoires in COVID-19. Produced via immunoSEQ multiplex PCR; TCRdb's table is partial and in-frame only. The sample holds tens of thousands of clones, roughly 84% seen once. The sequenced sample was peripheral blood. The origin of the receptors is a woman between 55 and 75 years old with acute or convalescent COVID-19. CDR3s include the opening cysteine and the closing phenylalanine or tryptophan. The D gene is left open where the match is weak. Size tells how often a clone was seen (once, few, many) or the class of an expanded clone, and some rows leave it out.

CDR3nt	CDR3aa	abundance	v_gene	j_gene	d_gene
TGTGCCACCAGTGCCCCCGAGGGGGTCGGCGGCTACACCTTC	CATSAPEGVGGYTF	once	TRBV24-1	TRBJ1-2	-
TGTGCCAGCAGCTCCACTAGCGGGGTCACCGGGGAGCTGTTTTTT	CASSSTSGVTGELFF	-	TRBV7-7	TRBJ2-2	TRBD2
TGCGCCAGCAGTGAGGGACTAGCGGAAGAGACCCAGTACTTC	CASSEGLAEETQYF	-	TRBV10-2	TRBJ2-5	TRBD2
TGCGCCAGCAGTTCCAGTAACTATGGCTACACCTTC	CASSSSNYGYTF	once	TRBV10-2	TRBJ1-2	-
TGTGCCAGCAGTGAAGGAATAACAGGGAACTATGGCTACACCTTC	CASSEGITGNYGYTF	-	TRBV6-1	TRBJ1-2	-
TGTGCCAGCAGCCCCCGGGGGGCGGGGGGCTTCAATGAGCAGTTCTTC	CASSPRGAGGFNEQFF	-	TRBV7-2	TRBJ2-1	TRBD2
TGTGCCAGCAGTTATTCGAGCGAGCAGTACTTC	CASSYSSEQYF	-	TRBV2	TRBJ2-7	-
TGCGCCAGCAGCTTGGGACAGGCCGATGGCTACACCTTC	CASSLGQADGYTF	-	TRBV5-1	TRBJ1-2	-
TGTGCCAGCAGTTTATCTCGGTACTACGAGCAGTACTTC	CASSLSRYYEQYF	-	TRBV27	TRBJ2-7	-
TGCGCCAGCAGCTTGGCCGGGACTAGCGCTGGGGAGCTGTTTTTT	CASSLAGTSAGELFF	-	TRBV5-1	TRBJ2-2	TRBD2
TGTGCCAGCTCACCTATCAGTGGGGGGTTAGCCAAAAACATTCAGTACTTC	CASSPISGGLAKNIQYF	many	TRBV18	TRBJ2-4	-
TGTGCCAGCAGCCAAGACACCGAGCAGTACTTC	CASSQDTEQYF	-	TRBV11-2	TRBJ2-7	-
TGTGCCAGTAGTAGAAAAGGGGTGGATGGCAATCAGCCCCAGCATTTT	CASSRKGVDGNQPQHF	-	TRBV19	TRBJ1-5	-
TGTGCCAGTAGTATAGCGGGGACTAATCAGCCCCAGCATTTT	CASSIAGTNQPQHF	once	TRBV19	TRBJ1-5	-
TGTGCCACCAGTGACAATGACAGGGGTAATCAGCCCCAGCATTTT	CATSDNDRGNQPQHF	-	TRBV24-1	TRBJ1-5	TRBD1
TGTGCCAGCAGCCAAGATAAAGGGGGTCACAACACTGAAGCTTTCTTT	CASSQDKGGHNTEAFF	-	TRBV3-1/TRBV3-2	TRBJ1-1	-
TGTGCCAGCAGCTTAGAGGGCGCCAGATCCAATGAGCAGTTCTTC	CASSLEGARSNEQFF	-	TRBV11-2	TRBJ2-1	-
TGTGCCAGCAGTTTGGGGGGGATCAATCAGCCCCAGCATTTT	CASSLGGINQPQHF	-	TRBV28	TRBJ1-5	-
TGTGCCAGCAGCTTAGGATGGAGTTTCGAAAAACTGTTTTTT	CASSLGWSFEKLFF	-	TRBV7-9	TRBJ1-4	-
TGTGCCAGCAGCTCCGACGGGACAGGGGGTTCACCCCTCCACTTT	CASSSDGTGGSPLHF	-	TRBV11-2	TRBJ1-6	TRBD1
TGCGCCAGCAGCGGTGGACAGCGGGAGGGTAGCTATGGCTACACCTTC	CASSGGQREGSYGYTF	-	TRBV5-1	TRBJ1-2	-
TGTGCCAGCAGCTTAGGCGGGCCCTACGAGCAGTACTTC	CASSLGGPYEQYF	-	TRBV7-9	TRBJ2-7	-
TGTGCCAGCAGCCATGGGGGGTCGGGACAGCCCCAGCATTTT	CASSHGGSGQPQHF	-	TRBV3-1/TRBV3-2	TRBJ1-5	-
TGCGCCAGCAGCTTTGGACAGGGAAATGATGGCTACACCTTC	CASSFGQGNDGYTF	-	TRBV5-1	TRBJ1-2	TRBD1
TGCGCCAGCAGCTTGGACGGACAGGGGGCGGCCTACGAGCAGTACTTC	CASSLDGQGAAYEQYF	-	TRBV5-1	TRBJ2-7	TRBD1
TGTGCCAGCAGCATTGGACAGTTTCCTATGAACACTGAAGCTTTCTTT	CASSIGQFPMNTEAFF	-	TRBV7-6	TRBJ1-1	-
TGTGCCACCAGCAGACCTACCGGGACAGTCAACACCGGGGAGCTGTTTTTT	CATSRPTGTVNTGELFF	once	TRBV15	TRBJ2-2	TRBD1
TGTGCCAGCAGCCACATAAGACGGGACTCACTATCCTACAATGAGCAGTTCTTC	CASSHIRRDSLSYNEQFF	-	TRBV14	TRBJ2-1	-
TGTGCCAGCAGTACCCCAGGGGATCTCGAGCAGTACTTC	CASSTPGDLEQYF	-	TRBV12-3/TRBV12-4	TRBJ2-7	-
TGCGCCAGCAGCTTGGTTCCAGGGACTAATGAAAAACTGTTTTTT	CASSLVPGTNEKLFF	-	TRBV5-1	TRBJ1-4	-
TGCGCCAGCAGCCAAAAGCTAGCGGGGCTCATCAATGAGCAGTTCTTC	CASSQKLAGLINEQFF	-	TRBV4-1	TRBJ2-1	TRBD2
TGCAGTGCTAGTGAAAACTTTGCAACTAATGAAAAACTGTTTTTT	CSASENFATNEKLFF	-	TRBV20-1	TRBJ1-4	-
TGCGCCAGCAGCCCGTGGACAGAGATGAACACTGAAGCTTTCTTT	CASSPWTEMNTEAFF	-	TRBV5-1	TRBJ1-1	-
TGTGCCTGGAGTCGGCCCCGACAGGGGCTCTACGAGCAGTACTTC	CAWSRPRQGLYEQYF	-	TRBV30	TRBJ2-7	TRBD1
TGTGCCAGCAGCCCCGATCTTAGCGGGGGACACTACGAGCAGTACTTC	CASSPDLSGGHYEQYF	-	TRBV5-4	TRBJ2-7	TRBD2
TGTGCCAGTAGTACTGAGGACCCGTGGGGCCAGTTCTTC	CASSTEDPWGQFF	-	TRBV19	TRBJ2-1	-
TGCGCCAGCAGCTTGGGTAGGGGAAGCACCGGGGAGCTGTTTTTT	CASSLGRGSTGELFF	-	TRBV5-1	TRBJ2-2	-
TGTGCCAGCAGCTTACTAGGGACTAGCGGGGGAAAAAGAGAGCAGTACTTC	CASSLLGTSGGKREQYF	-	TRBV7-8	TRBJ2-7	TRBD2
TGTGCCTGGAAGGTAGCGGGCTACGAGCAGTACTTC	CAWKVAGYEQYF	once	TRBV30	TRBJ2-7	TRBD2
TGTGCCTGGAGTTGGAGGGGTGAAGCTTTCTTT	CAWSWRGEAFF	-	TRBV30	TRBJ1-1	-